A selection of T cell receptor beta chains follows, all from one sample in a study of PD-1 blockade in classical Hodgkin lymphoma. The protocol was immunoSEQ multiplex PCR, while the TCRdb copy is restricted to in-frame clones and leaves out a portion. In the table there are approximately 57,000 clones, more than 85% of which are singletons. Source: peripheral blood mononuclear cells (PBMCs), taken before the second cycle of nivolumab. These receptors all come from a human donor with classical Hodgkin lymphoma. Each CDR3 is given with its conserved first and last residue.

j_call | v_call | cdr3_aa
TRBJ1-2 | TRBV27 | CASSLRGFRGYTF
TRBJ1-1 | TRBV19 | CASSIPGYQNTEAFF
TRBJ2-5 | TRBV7-9 | CASSLALAGGGSEETQYF
TRBJ1-1 | TRBV5-1 | CASSVDRVNTEAFF
TRBJ2-2 | TRBV5-1 | CASSESGRDTGELFF
TRBJ2-7 | TRBV6-5 | CASSYGADSYEQYF
TRBJ2-4 | TRBV27 | CASSPEENIQYF
TRBJ2-1 | TRBV13 | CASSRAGGQNEQFF
TRBJ2-1 | TRBV6-5 | CASSYSGGIDEQFF
TRBJ1-2 | TRBV5-1 | CASSFVGQGDGYTF
TRBJ2-7 | TRBV6-1 | CASSVAGNFYEQYF
TRBJ2-1 | TRBV11-3 | CASSLGPGGSLNEQFF
TRBJ2-1 | TRBV13 | CASSSRARQGTDEQFF
TRBJ2-7 | TRBV30 | CAWSTGHSYEQYF
TRBJ2-1 | TRBV7-2 | CASSLEGSGLSSYNEQFF
TRBJ2-7 | TRBV7-6 | CASSPVGDLGEQYF
TRBJ1-1 | TRBV6-5 | CASSYGAALNTEAFF
TRBJ2-7 | TRBV2 | CASSEFRSEQYF
TRBJ2-3 | TRBV19 | CASSIVGEMGTQYF
TRBJ2-7 | TRBV29-1 | CSVAEDRVPYEQYF
TRBJ1-5 | TRBV19 | CASTQGGGAQHF
TRBJ2-7 | TRBV14 | CASSREREGSWEQYF
TRBJ2-1 | TRBV7-3 | CASSLFAGAGNEQFF
TRBJ1-2 | TRBV10-3 | CAITGTGGDYGYTF
TRBJ1-5 | TRBV19 | CASSIRSDSSNQPQHF
TRBJ1-1 | TRBV27 | CASSLDGLSNTEAFF
TRBJ2-7 | TRBV5-1 | CASSPLGVGTTLKEQYF
TRBJ1-5 | TRBV28 | CASGDGAGLINSNQPQHF
TRBJ1-1 | TRBV7-9 | CASSFGQGQAFF
TRBJ1-5 | TRBV18 | CASSPDRGGNQPQHF
TRBJ2-1 | TRBV27 | CASSLKASGAYNEQFF
TRBJ2-1 | TRBV7-2 | CASRPGLAYYNEQFF
TRBJ2-7 | TRBV30 | CAWSGPVSPDEQYF
TRBJ1-2 | TRBV4-3 | CASSQTGGGGYGYTF
TRBJ2-7 | TRBV28 | CASSRGVAGEQYF
TRBJ2-7 | TRBV11-2 | CASSLDYQSPYEQYF
TRBJ2-7 | TRBV6-5 | CASSQGLSPYEQYF
TRBJ1-5 | TRBV4-1 | CASSQAQTLNQPQHF
TRBJ2-1 | TRBV9 | CASSVVGTPEQFF
TRBJ2-2 | TRBV9 | CASSAGDGPTGELFF
TRBJ1-6 | TRBV7-9 | CASSFGTVYNSPLHF
TRBJ1-6 | TRBV6-5 | CASSYTGTSPLHF
TRBJ2-1 | TRBV7-6 | CASSLTPGQGPYNEQFF
TRBJ2-3 | TRBV6-1 | CASSETLAGVADTQYF
TRBJ2-7 | TRBV27 | CASKPNGASSYEQYF